The 19 T cell receptor beta chains below were found in one sample sequenced in a study of T-cell memory formation after mild COVID-19. TCRdb re-called the 5' RACE reads through MiXCR, storing one row per CDR3 protein. The sample consists of 250,000 to 300,000 distinct CDR3 sequences, 15% to 20% of them appearing once. Sequencing input: PBMCs or a T cell subset sorted from them (not recorded which). All receptors derive from a man aged 18 to 30 who had mild COVID-19 (a few samples of this study predate the infection). Cell type and time point are not known.

This clonotype was counted between two and nine times. The chain carries TRBV7-2 and TRBJ2-1; D gene ambiguous. V was shortened by 0 bases and J by 9 bases, with 9 bases between the two germline ends. Germline V CDR1 and CDR2: SGHTA, FQGNSA. The CDR3 runs 13 residues. The DNA of the CDR3 is TGTGCCAGCAGCTTAGCCTCCGGCAGTGAGCAGTTCTTC. As protein: CASSLASGSEQFF.

This rearrangement joins TRBV5-4 to TRBJ2-4, with D perhaps assigned TRBD1 or TRBD2 (6 bases each). V was clipped by 4 bases and J by 6 bases, with 20 bases between them. This CDR3 has 16 amino acids. Looked up from germline, CDR1 is SGHNT and CDR2 is YYREEE (reference sequence). Here the CDR3 reads CASSPKGGEGGNIQYF. CDR3 sequence (DNA): TGTGCCAGCAGCCCGAAGGGAGGAGAGGGGGGAAACATTCAGTACTTC.

This clonotype was seen more than once but under ten times. The chain employs TRBV6-6 and TRBJ1-6; D is undetermined. The germline V gene encodes CDR1 MNHNY and CDR2 SVGAGI (reference sequence). Trimming cost V 7 bases and J 9 bases, with 13 bases left between them. This CDR3 has 13 residues. The CDR3 protein is CASNDQTGSPLHF. The CDR3, as DNA: TGTGCCAGCAATGACCAGACGGGTTCACCCCTCCACTTT.

This chain connects TRBV2 to TRBJ2-7, with TRBD1 matching 7 bases. CDR3 length equals 14 residues. Germline CDR1 and CDR2: SNHLY and FYNNEI. With V trimmed by 6 bases and J by 3 bases, 8 bases remained unmatched. In DNA form, the CDR3 reads TGTGCCAGCAGGAAAATCGGGACAGACTACGAGCAGTACGTC. Translated, it gives CASRKIGTDYEQYV.

This clonotype was observed many times. The gene calls are TRBV20-1 and TRBJ2-6; D ambiguous. V lost 4 bases to trimming and J lost 0 bases, with 1 base between them. The CDR3 extends over 12 amino acids. The germline V gene has CDR1 DFQATT and CDR2 SNEGSKA (reference sequence). The DNA for the CDR3 is TGCAGTGCTACCTCTGGGGCCAACGTCCTGACTTTC. Its translation: CSATSGANVLTF.

This chain connects TRBV2 to TRBJ1-2; 12 nucleotides match TRBD1. This CDR3 region has 13 residues. Germline V CDR1 and CDR2: SNHLY, FYNNEI. As DNA, the CDR3 is TGTGCTGCCCGGGACAGGGGGCTGTATGGCTACACCTTC. It translates to CAARDRGLYGYTF.

The chain joins TRBV20-1 to TRBJ1-1, with D possibly being TRBD1 (5 bases). Per the germline V gene, CDR1 is DFQATT and CDR2 is SNEGSKA (reference sequence). The CDR3 runs 14 residues. Trimming left V 3 bases short and J 5 bases short, with 16 bases between. CDR3 bases: TGCAGTGCTAGTGACGCGGGGGGAGGGACTGAAGCTTTCTTT. Its protein is CSASDAGGGTEAFF.

V usage is TRBV24-1 and J usage is TRBJ1-1; no clear D. V lost 1 base and J lost 6, with 5 bases in between. CDR1 and CDR2 from the germline V gene are KGHDR and SFDVKD. CDR3 length: 12 residues. CDR3 coding DNA: TGTGCCACCAGTGATTTATCCGCTGAAGCTTTCTTT. Its protein is CATSDLSAEAFF.

The rearrangement uses TRBV7-9 and TRBJ2-7; a weak D match, TRBD1 (6 bases). The CDR3 length is 14 residues. The ends were cut back, 2 bases at V and 2 bases at J, with 10 bases in the middle. Per the germline V gene, CDR1 is SEHNR and CDR2 is FQNEAQ (reference sequence). The CDR3 DNA follows: TGTGCCAGCAGCTTAACCGGACAGCCCTACGAGCAGTACTTC. Residues: CASSLTGQPYEQYF.

This clonotype was found a few times. The CDR3 protein is CASSATQDPGNTIYF. The CDR3 coding sequence is TGTGCCAGCAGCGCGACACAGGATCCTGGAAACACCATATATTTT. The J gene is TRBJ1-3, the V gene TRBV12-3 or TRBV12-4, with D possibly being TRBD1 (5 bases). This CDR3 is 15 amino acids long. V was shortened by 6 bases and J by 2 bases, with 14 bases between the two germline ends.

This clonotype showed up just a few times. The gene calls are TRBV7-9 and TRBJ1-1; 8 bases line up with TRBD1. The CDR3 has 13 amino acids. Trimming at V came to 0 bases and at J to 11 bases, leaving 5 bases not matched to a gene. Germline V CDR1 and CDR2: SEHNR, FQNEAQ (reference sequence). The CDR3 loop reads CASSLAGQGKAFF. The CDR3 region has the DNA TGTGCCAGCAGCTTAGCCGGACAGGGTAAGGCTTTCTTT.

This clonotype appeared a few times. The V gene is TRBV6-5, the J gene TRBJ1-3; 10 bases align to TRBD1. After removal of 6 bases from V and 8 bases from J, the junction contained 4 bases not matched to a gene. CDR3 size: 13 residues. Germline V lookup: CDR1 MNHEY, CDR2 SVGAGI. The CDR3, as DNA: TGTGCCAGCAGGCGGACAGGGGGTGACACCATATATTTT. Amino acid sequence: CASRRTGGDTIYF.

Only a few counts were recorded for this clonotype. This chain uses TRBV5-1 with TRBJ1-4, with D tentatively TRBD1 (5 bases). Trimming cost V 6 bases and J 5 bases, with 11 bases left between them. The CDR3 extends over 13 amino acids. Germline CDR1 is SGHRS and CDR2 is YFSETQ. The DNA of the CDR3 is TGCGCCAGCAAGCAGGGCTCGAATGAAAAACTGTTTTTT. Its translation: CASKQGSNEKLFF.

This clonotype was counted only a few times. The chain recombines TRBV29-1 with TRBJ2-7; D gene uncertain. V was trimmed by 4 bases and J by 7 bases, leaving 17 bases between them. Per germline, CDR1 SQVTM and CDR2 ANQGSEA. The CDR3 extends over 13 amino acids. This CDR3 is CSVVSQAGDEQYF. The CDR3 nucleotides are TGCAGCGTTGTTTCTCAGGCCGGAGATGAGCAGTACTTC.

V and J are TRBV21-1 and TRBJ1-5; the table names TRBD1, a call not compared with the DNA. TRBV21-1 is reported as a pseudogene. CDR3 length equals 22 residues. CDR3 protein: CASSKEGDGRDPGTQSNQPQHF. The CDR3 nucleotides are TGTGCCAGCAGCAAAGAGGGTGATGGTCGGGACCCAGGAACCCAATCCAATCAGCCCCAGCATTTT.

The chain combines TRBV4-1 with TRBJ2-3; D is undetermined. The CDR3 is 13 residues long. Trimming cost V 0 bases and J 3 bases, with 4 bases left between them. Germline assignment: CDR1 MGHRA and CDR2 YSYEKL. CDR3 loop: CASSQDPTDTQYF. DNA for the CDR3: TGCGCCAGCAGCCAAGATCCGACAGATACGCAGTATTTT.

V gene TRBV5-1 combines with J gene TRBJ1-3; D is undetermined. Germline V CDR1 and CDR2: SGHRS, YFSETQ. The CDR3 runs to 15 residues. V lost 1 base and J 0 bases, leaving 8 bases between the germline ends. This CDR3 reads CASSLTANSGNTIYF. For the CDR3, the DNA is TGCGCCAGCAGCTTGACGGCAAACTCTGGAAACACCATATATTTT. Supplemented by reference TRBV5-1 and TRBJ1-3, the full variable domain reads KAGVTQTPRYLIKTRGQQVTLSCSPISGHRSVSWYQQTPGQGLQFLFEYFSETQRNKGNFPGRFSGRQFSNSRSEMNVSTLELGDSALYLCASSLTANSGNTIYFGEGSWLTVV.

This clonotype was counted only a few times. The chain has TRBV15 and TRBJ1-4; D possibly corresponds to TRBD1 (5 bases). The V end lost 8 bases, the J end lost 0 bases, and 10 bases lay between the germline ends. The germline V gene has CDR1 LNHNV and CDR2 YYDKDF (reference sequence). This CDR3 comprises 14 residues. CDR3 DNA sequence: TGTGCCACCGCCGGGACTGCAACTAATGAAAAACTGTTTTTT. Translation gives CATAGTATNEKLFF.

The chain has TRBV7-2 and TRBJ2-7; TRBD2 agrees at 7 bases. There are 18 residues in the CDR3. Trimming cost V 1 base and J 0 bases; bases outside gene matches: 12. Germline V lookup: CDR1 SGHTA, CDR2 FQGNSA. CDR3 in DNA: TGTGCCAGCAGCTTAGTCAGCGGGGCCCCAACTGGCTCCTACGAGCAGTACTTC. It encodes CASSLVSGAPTGSYEQYF.